This T cell receptor (beta chain) was profiled in a study of cytomegalovirus exposure and HLA in healthy donors listed by TCRdb under 2017. Turning to the overall study: According to a later analysis, one platform produced both the roughly 120 validation repertoires and the 666 repertoires of the first cohort. To predict cytomegalovirus infection status, the study brought together high-throughput TCR immunosequencing, statistical association of individual TCRs with disease status, and machine learning. The study aimed to test whether cataloging public T cell receptors could reveal signatures of past pathogen exposure. Along with the approximately 650-subject first cohort, a separate validation cohort of over a hundred different subjects was used.

CDR1 and CDR2 (KGHSH, LQKENI) derive from the germline V gene. The CDR3 has 15 amino acids, counting the end cysteine and phenylalanine. The sequence is cut down to CDR3 DNA, 45 bases in frame from base 1. Here V drops 4 bases and J drops 0 bases, and the junction holds 5 bases not matched to any gene. Turning to this clone: What this receptor recognizes is not known. Base qualities were left out, and no much larger clone turns up one base away.

Library prep was done by the immunoSEQ multiplex PCR assay. Turning to the authors' computational methods: To diagnose cytomegalovirus status from the catalog of TCR beta chain sequences, a statistical classification framework was built. As stored in TCRdb, this immuneACCESS dataset retains in-frame rearrangements with V and J assigned. A fraction of the clones does not appear; measured against another copy, unresolved V genes explain less than half of the discrepancy, and the remainder lacks a known reason. The DNA gave D and trimming, while V, J and clone size come from that table. The sample table holds about 200,000 clones, of which roughly 87% were seen once. The top ten constitute 2% to 2.5% of the sample. The donors were included in the validation cohort of roughly 130 subjects, a group kept apart from the roughly 670-subject first cohort. Study-wide conclusions, independent of this receptor: In a later analysis, TCRs clustered in the first cohort were found to also tend to co-occur in the 110 or so validation repertoires, with approximately 95% of cluster scores above 0. According to the authors, the approach could potentially be generalized to other disease states and immunological phenotypes. The validation cohort had no HLA typing available for a later analysis, so co-occurrence within that cohort was assessed over all 120 or so repertoires. A few of the identified cytomegalovirus-associated TCR beta chains were confirmed in vitro to be specific for cytomegalovirus antigens. The study gave a list of about 150 TCR beta chains associated with cytomegalovirus. While some public TCRs were present in many individuals, most TCR sequences turned up only very rarely across donors. In both the original and validation cohorts, the classifier was reported to diagnose cytomegalovirus status with high specificity and sensitivity.

The specimen sequenced was PBMCs. The rearrangement combines TRBV18 with TRBJ2-7, with TRBD1 matching 8 junction bases. The receptor was derived from a young woman in good health and CMV-seropositive. CDR3 protein: CASSRSGTGSYEQYF. The nucleotides read TGTGCCAGCTCACGGTCCGGGACAGGCTCCTACGAGCAGTACTTC.